The source of this TCR beta chain is a study of blood T cells in healthy people across ages. General study points: Diversity figures derived from one million T cells were judged to underestimate the true value. Unknown CMV status may confound age-related changes in expanded clones.

CDR3 length equals 15 residues. With 6 bases removed from V and 5 bases from J, the gap between germline ends came to 17 bases. This clonotype was counted once. What it binds is unknown. Using a J-beta primer mix together with a sample-barcoded 5' primer, a second PCR was run for about 7 to 12 cycles. In TCRdb, the 5' RACE reads were re-called with MiXCR into one record per CDR3 protein. The repertoire holds 1.8 million or so distinct CDR3 sequences, with 39% as singletons. The sequenced sample was blood. This receptor was identified in a human donor in good health. The chain uses TRBV12-3 or TRBV12-4 and TRBJ2-1; the D gene is possibly TRBD2 (5 bases). CDR3 bases: TGTGCCAGCAGACCCCTCCCCGGGGTAGACAATGAGCAGTTCTTC. It specifies CASRPLPGVDNEQFF.